The rows below give T cell receptor beta chains drawn from one sample of a study of Ad26.COV2.S vaccination and SARS-CoV-2 variants. Clones were sequenced by immunoSEQ multiplex PCR, and TCRdb holds only the in-frame ones, with some missing. The data show around 350,000 clones, with roughly 85% seen just once and about 3.3% held by the top ten. This sample comprised peripheral blood, obtained in a trial of Ad26.COV2.S vaccine versus placebo. The receptors here all came from a person aged 18-65 years who received the Ad26.COV2.S COVID-19 vaccine or a placebo. Each CDR3 is given with its conserved first and last residue. Fields, in order: V gene, J gene, clone size, D gene, CDR3 DNA, CDR3 protein. D genes are given only for firm matches. Clone sizes are given selectively: once, few, many, or a class where the clone is expanded.

TRBV10-3	TRBJ2-1	few	TRBD2	TGTGCCATCAGACCGACCCTAGCGGGAGCCCCGGGCTCCTACAATGAGCAGTTCTTC	CAIRPTLAGAPGSYNEQFF
TRBV5-1	TRBJ2-7	.	TRBD2	TGCGCCAGCAGCTTGGATTGGGGGGGAAGCCTCTCCTACGAGCAGTACTTC	CASSLDWGGSLSYEQYF
TRBV27	TRBJ2-2	once	.	TGTGCCAGCGGACACCGAGGGACCGGGGAGCTGTTTTTT	CASGHRGTGELFF
TRBV2	TRBJ2-7	few	.	TGTGCCAGTACCTCCTCATGGGGCAGGGGCGGCTACGAGCAGTACTTC	CASTSSWGRGGYEQYF
TRBV7-2	TRBJ1-1	.	TRBD1	TGTGCCAGCAGCCCCCGTCCGGGACAGGGGCGGGCTGAAGCTTTCTTT	CASSPRPGQGRAEAFF
TRBV2	TRBJ1-5	.	.	TGTGCCAGCAGTGAAGTCGGGGCTCCCAATCAGCCCCAGCATTTT	CASSEVGAPNQPQHF
TRBV13	TRBJ1-2	once	.	TGTGCCAGCAGCTTCAGGGAAGGGATCGGAGGCTACACCTTC	CASSFREGIGGYTF
TRBV5-5	TRBJ2-7	.	.	TGTGCCAGCAGCCAGGCGGGGTCCTACGAGCAGTACTTC	CASSQAGSYEQYF
TRBV5-1	TRBJ1-1	.	.	TGCGCCAGCAGCTTGGGGGATGGGGGGCTGGAAGCTTTCTTT	CASSLGDGGLEAFF
TRBV2	TRBJ2-6	.	.	TGTGCCAGCACAGGGTTTGGGGCCAACGTCCTGACTTTC	CASTGFGANVLTF
TRBV27	TRBJ2-7	.	TRBD2	TGTGCCAGCAGTTTCCTCGGGAGGGGGATCAACGAGCAGTACTTC	CASSFLGRGINEQYF
TRBV9	TRBJ2-7	.	.	TGTGCCAGCAGCCCTCGGGTTGTGTCCTACGAGCAGTACTTC	CASSPRVVSYEQYF
TRBV7-6	TRBJ1-2	.	.	TGTGCCAGCAGCCTGGGCCAGGCGTTACTCCATGGCTACACCTTC	CASSLGQALLHGYTF
TRBV3-1/TRBV3-2	TRBJ1-1	.	.	TGTGCCAGCAGCCAGGGGGGCGAGGGGTTCACTGAAGCTTTCTTT	CASSQGGEGFTEAFF
TRBV6-1	TRBJ1-3	.	.	TGTGCCAGCAGTCTTGGGCTGGAGGGAAACACCATATATTTT	CASSLGLEGNTIYF
TRBV5-1	TRBJ2-5	few	.	TGCGCCAGCAGCTTGGCACCGGGGGTGAAAGAGACCCAGTACTTC	CASSLAPGVKETQYF
TRBV15	TRBJ2-7	.	.	TGTGCCACCAGCAGAGATTCTTTCTCCTACGAGCAGTACTTC	CATSRDSFSYEQYF